The sequence of this T cell receptor beta chain was determined in a study of T cells after yellow fever vaccination (dated by TCRdb to about 2019). As for the study more broadly: The SMART-Seq v4 Ultra Low Input RNA kit was used to prepare libraries from fractions with low cell numbers. Bulk PBMC replicates and cell subsets were isolated from blood drawn at multiple timepoints before and after both primary and secondary immunization. To follow T-cell clones before and after primary and booster YFV17D yellow fever vaccination, bulk TCR alpha and beta repertoires were sequenced over time. The cohort comprised two healthy male donors, one aged 18 to 30 and one aged 30 to 40 years. What the research found in general, with its limitations: A small fraction of clonotypes showed up in both the CD4 and CD8 compartments, probably as a result of convergent recombination. Most clones expanded after primary vaccination (96% of CD4 and roughly 90% of CD8) were re-detected after the booster, suggesting that broad memory maintenance occurred. Compared with the primary T-cell response, the secondary T-cell response was faster but weaker, reaching its peak on day 5 rather than on day 15. Computational filtering was required because FACS-sorted repertoires could contain abundant contaminating clonotypes from the bulk population. The study included only a couple of donors, which limits how far the findings can be generalized.

Sequencing took place on an Illumina NovaSeq 6000. TCR cDNA was synthesized by 5'RACE template switching, which introduced a universal primer site and unique molecular identifiers. Priming of cDNA synthesis was performed from both the TCR alpha and TCR beta constant segments. Two PCR steps were used to amplify libraries, with sample barcodes and sequencing adapters being added in the second step. Sequencing of libraries was performed on Illumina HiSeq 2500 (2x100 bp) or NovaSeq (2x150 bp). The source study handled its data this way. MIGEC handled demultiplexing of reads and collapsing into UMI consensus sequences, while MiXCR performed V(D)J alignment. Using edgeR on replicate PBMC samples, clonotypes were called vaccine-responding if FDR was below 0.01 and the log2 fold change was above 5 up to day 15. CD4 or CD8 identity was assigned to each bulk clonotype according to whether the clonotype was present at higher abundance in the sequenced CD4 repertoire or the sequenced CD8 repertoire. TCRdb reprocessing: public reads trimmed at Q25 with fastp, clones called with MiXCR, in-frame beta chains kept. Every distinct CDR3 protein forms one entry, paired with its most common genes and DNA. TCRdb, not the original authors, processed these V and J calls. The sample table lists 300,000 or so distinct CDR3 sequences, roughly 9% of them with a count of one. The ten largest clonotypes hold around 3.1% of the sample.

From cysteine to phenylalanine, the CDR3 is 14 amino acids long. Only the CDR3 portion is preserved as DNA: 42 bases, with reading frame beginning at the first base. Relative to germline, V is 5 bases shorter and J is 7 bases shorter, with 18 bases between their ends. Looking up the germline V gene yields CDR1 SGHTA and CDR2 FQGNSA. What this sample's treatment or condition label stands for: live attenuated yellow fever vaccine strain. PBMCs were isolated from peripheral blood using a standard Ficoll-Paque protocol. CD4 and CD8 T-cell fractions were isolated with Dynabeads CD4 and CD8 positive selection kits. TriZol was used to extract RNA from bulk PBMCs, from CD4 and CD8 fractions, and from dextramer-positive and dextramer-negative fractions. This clonotype was seen a few times. Its antigen specificity is not known. Base qualities are missing; no much larger clone stands one base away.

In this chain, TRBV7-2 is recombined with TRBJ2-7; TRBD2 might be the D gene, on 7 matching bases. Source: CD4+ T cells sorted from PBMCs, taken 5 days after the yellow fever booster vaccination. This clonotype was sampled from a man younger than 30 who received the YFV17D yellow fever vaccine. The CDR3 loop reads CASSPPGGGREQYF. In nucleotides, the sequence is TGTGCCAGCAGCCCCCCGGGCGGGGGCCGGGAGCAGTACTTC.